The 5 T cell receptor beta chains reported below all come from one sample, sequenced in a study of T cells in Graves' hyperthyroidism and ophthalmopathy. RNA transcripts yielded amplified TCR beta CDR3 regions. Using the HTBI primer set, a first-round RT-PCR was run on the TCR CDR3. MiXCR, run by TCRdb on the multiplex PCR reads, gives a single entry per CDR3 protein. The data contain about 620,000 distinct CDR3 sequences, about 17% of them singletons. The sequenced sample consisted of blood. Source of these receptors: a woman under 40 with Graves' hyperthyroidism.

The V call is TRBV4-1, the J call TRBJ2-3; D gene unclear. V lost 0 bases, J lost 1 base, and 17 bases lay in between. Germline V lookup: CDR1 MGHRA, CDR2 YSYEKL. CDR3 length: 18 amino acids. The CDR3: CASSQEKGRAQGTDTQYF. CDR3 DNA: TGCGCCAGCAGCCAAGAAAAAGGACGAGCTCAGGGCACAGATACGCAGTATTTT.

The chain links TRBV7-8 to TRBJ2-7; D is perhaps TRBD2 (7 bases). The germline V gene has CDR1 SGHVS and CDR2 FQNEAQ. The CDR3 loop spans 15 amino acids. Trimming cost V 3 bases and J 4 bases, with 16 bases left between them. The CDR3 region has the DNA TGTGCCAGCAGCTTTCTAGGACTAGGGGGTTACGAGCAGTACTTC. It is translated as CASSFLGLGGYEQYF.

J is TRBJ2-1 and V is TRBV5-4; D uncertain. V gave up 5 bases and J gave up 7 bases, with 10 bases separating them. The length of the CDR3 is 12 residues. Germline V gene sequence: CDR1 SGHNT, CDR2 YYREEE (reference sequence). Here the CDR3 reads CASREPNNEQFF. In DNA form, the CDR3 reads TGTGCCAGCAGGGAACCAAATAATGAGCAGTTCTTC. Based on the CDR3 plus reference TRBV5-4 and TRBJ2-1, the full variable domain is ETGVTQSPTHLIKTRGQQVTLRCSSQSGHNTVSWYQQALGQGPQFIFQYYREEENGRGNFPPRFSGLQFPNYSSELNVNALELDDSALYLCASREPNNEQFFGPGTRLTVL.

This clonotype was counted ten times or more. The CDR3 bases are TGTGCCAGCAGGGGAGGGGGCTACAATGAGCAGTTCTTC. Residues: CASRGGGYNEQFF. This chain links TRBV28 with TRBJ2-1; the D gene is possibly TRBD2 (7 bases). The CDR3 is 13 amino acids. Germline CDR1 MDHEN, CDR2 SYDVKM. Trimming shortened V by 6 bases and J by 3 bases, and 9 bases separated the two germline ends.

In its sample, this clonotype was seen many times. The CDR3 loop is CASWAGSTDTQYF. DNA of the CDR3: TGTGCCAGTTGGGCGGGGAGCACAGATACGCAGTATTTT. J is TRBJ2-3 and V is TRBV27, with a possible D match to TRBD2 (6 bases). V lost 9 bases and J 0 bases, leaving 10 bases between the germline ends. The CDR3 runs 13 residues. CDR1 is MNHEY, CDR2 SMNVEV, per germline (reference sequence).